This T cell receptor (beta chain) was observed in a study of spatial heterogeneity in lung cancer. Per the germline V gene, CDR1 is SEHNR and CDR2 is FQNEAQ (reference sequence). The CDR3 runs 13 residues. Trimming left V 5 bases short and J 0 bases short, with 8 bases between. The sample holds a few counts of this clonotype. In TCRdb, the 5' RACE reads were re-called with MiXCR into one record per CDR3 protein. The sample lists 110,000 or so distinct CDR3 sequences, roughly a tenth occurring once. The time point denotes: blood at routine non-recurrence follow-up after resection. Frozen PBMC, nontumor lung or tumor provided whole RNA, which was sequenced unsorted.

J is TRBJ2-7 and V is TRBV7-9; D uncertain. Sample: PBMCs, taken at follow-up. The source is a female donor with early-stage non-small cell lung cancer. CDR3 bases: TGTGCCAGCAGCGCACCCCGCTCCTACGAGCAGTACGTC. Protein sequence: CASSAPRSYEQYV.